The clone carrying this T cell receptor (beta chain) was seen repeatedly, ten times or more. TCRdb re-analysed the 5' RACE reads in MiXCR, keeping a single row per CDR3 protein. The data show more than 650,000 distinct CDR3 sequences, less than 7% seen once. Germline V gene lookup returns CDR1 SEHNR and CDR2 FQNEAQ (reference sequence). The CDR3 totals 17 residues. V was clipped by 0 bases and J by 3 bases; unmatched bases: 8. The entry originates in a study of identical twins. The clonotype was recovered from a man between 18 and 29 years old in good health. The V call is TRBV7-9, the J call TRBJ2-1; 7 bases are shared with TRBD2. The source material was naive T cells sorted from blood. CDR3 loop: CASSLAEAGVIYNEQFF. In DNA form, the CDR3 reads TGTGCCAGCAGCTTAGCGGAGGCGGGAGTAATCTACAATGAGCAGTTCTTC.